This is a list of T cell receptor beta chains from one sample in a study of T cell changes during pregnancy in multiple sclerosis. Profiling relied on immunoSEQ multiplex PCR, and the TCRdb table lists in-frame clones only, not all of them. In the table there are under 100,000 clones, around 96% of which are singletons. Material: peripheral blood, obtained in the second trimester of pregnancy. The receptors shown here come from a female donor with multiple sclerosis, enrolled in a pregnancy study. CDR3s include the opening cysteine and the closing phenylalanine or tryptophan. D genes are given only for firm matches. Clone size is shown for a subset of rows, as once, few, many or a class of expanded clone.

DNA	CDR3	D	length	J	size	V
TGCGCCAGCAGCCAAGATCGTAGCGGGAGAGCTTGGAATGAGCAGTTCTTC	CASSQDRSGRAWNEQFF	TRBD2	17	TRBJ2-1	-	TRBV4-3
TGTGCCAGCAAGTCTCGAGCGGGAGGGTTCCCCGGGGAGCTGTTTTTT	CASKSRAGGFPGELFF	TRBD2	16	TRBJ2-2	-	TRBV2
TGTGCCAGCAGCCGGGACAGGGGAAAGTACGAGCAGTACTTC	CASSRDRGKYEQYF	TRBD1	14	TRBJ2-7	once	TRBV27
TGTGCCAGCAGTTTCTTAGGACTAGCGGGAGCTGACGAGCAGTACTTC	CASSFLGLAGADEQYF	TRBD2	16	TRBJ2-7	-	TRBV28
TGTGCCAGCAGATATAGGGAGGGGGACTATGGCTACACCTTC	CASRYREGDYGYTF	-	14	TRBJ1-2	-	TRBV9
TGTGCCAGCAGTGAAGGGGGACAGGTCCTCTTCTACGAGCAGTACTTC	CASSEGGQVLFYEQYF	TRBD1	16	TRBJ2-7	once	TRBV6-1
TGTGCCAGCAGCTTACGGACAGGCGACTATCAGCCCCAGCATTTT	CASSLRTGDYQPQHF	TRBD1	15	TRBJ1-5	-	TRBV7-8
TGCGCCAGCAGCTTGGCGGGAGGACGAGATACGCAGTATTTT	CASSLAGGRDTQYF	TRBD2	14	TRBJ2-3	-	TRBV5-1
TGCGCCAGCAGCCAAACAGGGGGCCAGTTCACTGAAGCTTTCTTT	CASSQTGGQFTEAFF	TRBD1	15	TRBJ1-1	-	TRBV5-1
TGTGCCAGCAGTCTGCTAGCGGGAGACACCGGGGAGCTGTTTTTT	CASSLLAGDTGELFF	TRBD2	15	TRBJ2-2	-	TRBV28
TGTGCCAGCAGCCTCTACGTGGGAGGAACCTACAATGAGCAGTTCTTC	CASSLYVGGTYNEQFF	-	16	TRBJ2-1	-	TRBV7-9
TGCGCCAGCAGCTTGTCTTCGGCGGGGGAGCAAGAGACCCAGTACTTC	CASSLSSAGEQETQYF	TRBD2	16	TRBJ2-5	-	TRBV5-1
TGTGCCAGCAGCTTCTACCAGGGGGCAGATACGCAGTATTTT	CASSFYQGADTQYF	TRBD1	14	TRBJ2-3	-	TRBV5-6
TGCAGCGTTGAAGGTAATACCTACGAGCAGTACTTC	CSVEGNTYEQYF	-	12	TRBJ2-7	-	TRBV29-1
TGTGCCAGCAGCTCATCACGGGGGTTTGGAAACACCATATATTTT	CASSSSRGFGNTIYF	-	15	TRBJ1-3	-	TRBV7-7
TGTGCCAGTAGTATAATCCCCGGGACAGGGTGGGCCTACGAGCAGTACTTC	CASSIIPGTGWAYEQYF	TRBD1	17	TRBJ2-7	-	TRBV19
TGTGCCAGCAGTGAAGTTAAGACAGGTAGCAATCAGCCCCAGCATTTT	CASSEVKTGSNQPQHF	-	16	TRBJ1-5	-	TRBV2
TGCAGCGCCAGGGGTCTCACCTACAATGAGCAGTTCTTC	CSARGLTYNEQFF	-	13	TRBJ2-1	-	TRBV29-1
TGCGCCAGCAGCTCGGCGCGGAAGAACTCTAACTATGGCTACACCTTC	CASSSARKNSNYGYTF	-	16	TRBJ1-2	-	TRBV5-1
TGTGCCAGTAGTATCGGCCTAGCGGACTACAATGAGCAGTTCTTC	CASSIGLADYNEQFF	TRBD2	15	TRBJ2-1	once	TRBV19
TGTGCCAGCAGCCCTCAGACAGGGAGTATCGCTGAAGCTTTCTTT	CASSPQTGSIAEAFF	TRBD1	15	TRBJ1-1	-	TRBV5-4
TGTGCCAGCAGCCACAGGGCAGGGCGTACCGGGGAGCTGTTTTTT	CASSHRAGRTGELFF	-	15	TRBJ2-2	-	TRBV14
TGCGCCAGCAGCTCACAGGGTATCGCCGGGGAGCTGTTTTTT	CASSSQGIAGELFF	-	14	TRBJ2-2	-	TRBV5-1
TGTGCCAGCAGCTTAGATCGTACCGGGGAGCTGTTTTTT	CASSLDRTGELFF	-	13	TRBJ2-2	few	TRBV11-2
TGTGCCAGCAGCTTAACCGGGACAAAGAGGACCGGGGAGCTGTTTTTT	CASSLTGTKRTGELFF	-	16	TRBJ2-2	-	TRBV7-8
TGCGCCAGCAGTTCCGGGACAGGGGGCGTTCGGCGCAATCAGCCCCAGCATTTT	CASSSGTGGVRRNQPQHF	TRBD1	18	TRBJ1-5	-	TRBV10-2
TGTGCCAGCAGCGCCGGACTAGCGGGGCATCGCCAGCAGTACTTC	CASSAGLAGHRQQYF	TRBD2	15	TRBJ2-7	-	TRBV7-2
TGTGCCACCAGCAGAGATCGAGGGGAGGGCGAGGCTTTCTTT	CATSRDRGEGEAFF	-	14	TRBJ1-1	-	TRBV15
TGTGCCAGCAATAGGGGACTAGCGGGAGGGAATGAGCAGTTCTTC	CASNRGLAGGNEQFF	TRBD2	15	TRBJ2-1	-	TRBV7-8
TGTGCCAGCAGTGAAACAGGGGGGAATGGCTACACCTTC	CASSETGGNGYTF	TRBD1	13	TRBJ1-2	-	TRBV25-1
TGTGCCATCAGGGTCCTCGACAGGGTCTCTGGGGCCAACGTCCTGACTTTC	CAIRVLDRVSGANVLTF	TRBD1	17	TRBJ2-6	-	TRBV10-3
TGTGCCTGGAAGACACAACCACACACCGGGGAGCTGTTTTTT	CAWKTQPHTGELFF	-	14	TRBJ2-2	-	TRBV30
TGCGCCAGCAGCTTGGCCACAGGGGTGAACTATGGCTACACCTTC	CASSLATGVNYGYTF	TRBD1	15	TRBJ1-2	-	TRBV5-1
TGCGCCAGCAGCAGACAGGGGGGGAACACTGAAGCTTTCTTT	CASSRQGGNTEAFF	TRBD1	14	TRBJ1-1	-	TRBV5-1
TGTGCCAGCAGTGGGACTACCGGGACTCGCGCTCCTACGCAGTATTTT	CASSGTTGTRAPTQYF	-	16	TRBJ2-3	-	TRBV2
TGCGCCAGCAGCCAGGGCCTCGTCACTGAAGCTTTCTTT	CASSQGLVTEAFF	-	13	TRBJ1-1	-	TRBV4-1
TGTGCCAGCAGCCCTAGCGGGAGTGGAAATGAGCAGTTCTTC	CASSPSGSGNEQFF	TRBD2	14	TRBJ2-1	-	TRBV28
TGTGCCAGCAGTTTGTACGGGGCTGGAAACACCATATATTTT	CASSLYGAGNTIYF	-	14	TRBJ1-3	-	TRBV27
TGCGCCAGCAGTGTAACACTAGTTAACACCGGGGAGCTGTTTTTT	CASSVTLVNTGELFF	-	15	TRBJ2-2	-	TRBV10-2
TGTGCCACCAGCAGTGAGCTAGCGGGAGCATCTGGTGATGAGCAGTTCTTC	CATSSELAGASGDEQFF	TRBD2	17	TRBJ2-1	-	TRBV15
TGTGCCTGGAGTGTAAAATCCCTCCAGGGGAACACTGAAGCTTTCTTT	CAWSVKSLQGNTEAFF	-	16	TRBJ1-1	-	TRBV30
TGTGCCAGCAGTGGTCTCTACAATGAGCAGTTCTTC	CASSGLYNEQFF	-	12	TRBJ2-1	-	TRBV25-1
TGTGCCAGCAGCTTAGAAAGCGCTGGCTATGGCTACACCTTC	CASSLESAGYGYTF	-	14	TRBJ1-2	-	TRBV7-8
TGTGCCAGCAGCTTAGAGCGGGAGGCCCCCTACGAGCAGTACTTC	CASSLEREAPYEQYF	TRBD2	15	TRBJ2-7	-	TRBV7-9
TGCAGCGTAATGGGACAGGACACAGATACGCAGTATTTT	CSVMGQDTDTQYF	TRBD1	13	TRBJ2-3	-	TRBV29-1
TGTGCCAGCAGGGGACTAGCGGGAGGCCTGTACAATGAGCAGTTCTTC	CASRGLAGGLYNEQFF	TRBD2	16	TRBJ2-1	-	TRBV11-2
TGTGCCAGCACCCCCTTTAGCGGTACCGGGGAGCTGTTTTTT	CASTPFSGTGELFF	-	14	TRBJ2-2	once	TRBV27
TGTGCCAGCAGCTTAGCCCCCTCCCGGGACAGGGGATACGAGCAGTACTTC	CASSLAPSRDRGYEQYF	TRBD1	17	TRBJ2-7	-	TRBV7-6
TGTGCCAGCAGTTCAAATGGCTACACCTTC	CASSSNGYTF	-	10	TRBJ1-2	-	TRBV28
TGTGCCAGCAGTACGGGGTTATATAGCAATCAGCCCCAGCATTTT	CASSTGLYSNQPQHF	-	15	TRBJ1-5	-	TRBV6-6
TGCGCCAGCAGCCAAGATAGCACCGGGGAGCTGTTTTTT	CASSQDSTGELFF	-	13	TRBJ2-2	-	TRBV4-3
TGTGCCAGCGGGGGGACTGAAGCTTTCTTT	CASGGTEAFF	-	10	TRBJ1-1	-	TRBV2
TGTGCCAGCAGTTTATCGCCCAGGGGAGAGACCCAGTACTTC	CASSLSPRGETQYF	-	14	TRBJ2-5	-	TRBV27
TGCGCCAGCAGCTTCGAAGGGCGGGGCGGGGAGCTGTTTTTT	CASSFEGRGGELFF	-	14	TRBJ2-2	-	TRBV5-1
TGTGCCATCAGTGGGTCCCCTAATCAGCCCCAGCATTTT	CAISGSPNQPQHF	-	13	TRBJ1-5	-	TRBV10-3
TGTGCCAGCAGCCTGAGACAGGGGGCGACGAACACTGAAGCTTTCTTT	CASSLRQGATNTEAFF	TRBD1	16	TRBJ1-1	-	TRBV14
TGTGCCAGCAGCATAGCGGGAGGCACAGATACGCAGTATTTT	CASSIAGGTDTQYF	TRBD2	14	TRBJ2-3	-	TRBV7-3